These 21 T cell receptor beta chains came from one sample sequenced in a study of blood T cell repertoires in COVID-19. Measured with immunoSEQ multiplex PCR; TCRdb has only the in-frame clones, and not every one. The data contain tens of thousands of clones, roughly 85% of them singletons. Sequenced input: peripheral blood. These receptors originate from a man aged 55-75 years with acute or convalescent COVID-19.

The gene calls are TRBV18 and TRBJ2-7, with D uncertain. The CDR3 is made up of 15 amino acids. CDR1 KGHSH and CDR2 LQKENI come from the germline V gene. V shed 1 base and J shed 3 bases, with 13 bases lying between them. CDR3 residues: CASSPQGGLFYEQYF. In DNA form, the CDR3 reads TGTGCCAGCTCACCACAAGGCGGCTTATTCTACGAGCAGTACTTC.

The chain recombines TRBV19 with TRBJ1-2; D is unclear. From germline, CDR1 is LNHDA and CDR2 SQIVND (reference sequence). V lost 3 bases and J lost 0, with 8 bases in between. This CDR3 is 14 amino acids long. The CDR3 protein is CASSIRGTNYGYTF. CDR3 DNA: TGTGCCAGTAGTATCCGCGGGACTAACTATGGCTACACCTTC. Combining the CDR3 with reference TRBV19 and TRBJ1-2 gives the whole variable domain DGGITQSPKYLFRKEGQNVTLSCEQNLNHDAMYWYRQDPGQGLRLIYYSQIVNDFQKGDIAEGYSVSREKKESFPLTVTSAQKNPTAFYLCASSIRGTNYGYTFGSGTRLTVV.

The CDR3 sequence is CASSHPGLAIEQYF. The CDR3, as DNA: TGTGCCAGCAGCCACCCCGGACTAGCCATCGAGCAGTACTTC. The chain recombines TRBV7-8 with TRBJ2-7; 8 bases fit TRBD2. Germline V gene lookup returns CDR1 SGHVS and CDR2 FQNEAQ. The CDR3 spans 14 residues. V shed 5 bases, J shed 6 bases, and the junction held 9 bases outside the gene matches.

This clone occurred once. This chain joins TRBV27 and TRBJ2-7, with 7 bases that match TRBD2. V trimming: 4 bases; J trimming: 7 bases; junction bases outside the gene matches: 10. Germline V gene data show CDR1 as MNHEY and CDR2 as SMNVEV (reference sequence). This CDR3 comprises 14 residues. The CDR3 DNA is TGTGCCAGCAGTTCCTTTGGGGAGGGCCGTGAGCAGTACTTC. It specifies CASSSFGEGREQYF.

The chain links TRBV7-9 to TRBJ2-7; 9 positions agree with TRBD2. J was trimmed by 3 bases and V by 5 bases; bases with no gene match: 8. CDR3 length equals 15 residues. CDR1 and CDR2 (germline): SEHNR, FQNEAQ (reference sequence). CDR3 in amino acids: CASSDGLAGYYEQYF. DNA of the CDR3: TGTGCCAGCAGCGATGGGCTAGCGGGGTACTACGAGCAGTACTTC.

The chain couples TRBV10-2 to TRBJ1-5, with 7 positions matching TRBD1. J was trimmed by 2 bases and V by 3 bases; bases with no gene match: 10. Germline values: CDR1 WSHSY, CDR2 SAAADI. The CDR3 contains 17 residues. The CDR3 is CASSEPNRGGGNQPQHF. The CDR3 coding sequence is TGCGCCAGCAGTGAACCAAACAGGGGCGGAGGCAATCAGCCCCAGCATTTT.

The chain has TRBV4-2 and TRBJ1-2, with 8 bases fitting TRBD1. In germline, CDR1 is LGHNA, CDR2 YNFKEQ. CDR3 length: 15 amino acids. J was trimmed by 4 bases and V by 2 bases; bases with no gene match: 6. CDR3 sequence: CASSQRRQGPYGYTF. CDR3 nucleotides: TGTGCCAGCAGCCAACGTCGACAGGGGCCCTATGGCTACACCTTC.

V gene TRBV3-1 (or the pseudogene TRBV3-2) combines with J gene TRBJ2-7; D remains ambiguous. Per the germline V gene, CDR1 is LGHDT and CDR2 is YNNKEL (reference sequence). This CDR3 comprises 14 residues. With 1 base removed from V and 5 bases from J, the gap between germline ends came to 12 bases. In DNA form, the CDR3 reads TGTGCCAGCAGCCAAGTCGCCCTAGTTGACGAGCAGTACTTC. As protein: CASSQVALVDEQYF.

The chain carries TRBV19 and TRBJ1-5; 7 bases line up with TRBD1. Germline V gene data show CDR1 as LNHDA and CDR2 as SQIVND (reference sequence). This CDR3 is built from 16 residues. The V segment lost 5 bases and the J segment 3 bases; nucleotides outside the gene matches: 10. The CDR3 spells CASSSRQGRSNQPQHF. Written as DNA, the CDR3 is TGTGCCAGTAGTTCCCGACAGGGTAGGTCCAATCAGCCCCAGCATTTT.

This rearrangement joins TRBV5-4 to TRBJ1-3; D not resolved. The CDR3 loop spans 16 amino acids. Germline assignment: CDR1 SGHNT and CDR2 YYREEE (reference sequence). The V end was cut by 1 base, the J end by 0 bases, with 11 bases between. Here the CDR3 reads CASSLMGSSSGNTIYF. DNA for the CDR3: TGTGCCAGCAGCTTGATGGGCAGCAGCTCTGGAAACACCATATATTTT.

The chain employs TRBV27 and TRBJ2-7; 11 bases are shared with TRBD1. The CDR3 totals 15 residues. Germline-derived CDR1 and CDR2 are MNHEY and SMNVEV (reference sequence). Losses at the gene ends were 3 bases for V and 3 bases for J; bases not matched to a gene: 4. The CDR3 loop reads CASSFGTGGGYEQYF. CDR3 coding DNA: TGTGCCAGCAGTTTCGGGACAGGGGGGGGCTACGAGCAGTACTTC.

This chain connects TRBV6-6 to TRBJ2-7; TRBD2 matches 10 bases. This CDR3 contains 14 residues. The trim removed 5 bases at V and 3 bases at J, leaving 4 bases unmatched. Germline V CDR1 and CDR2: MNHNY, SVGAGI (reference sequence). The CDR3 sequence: CASSTLAGGYEQYF. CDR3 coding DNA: TGTGCCAGCAGTACTTTAGCGGGAGGCTACGAGCAGTACTTC.

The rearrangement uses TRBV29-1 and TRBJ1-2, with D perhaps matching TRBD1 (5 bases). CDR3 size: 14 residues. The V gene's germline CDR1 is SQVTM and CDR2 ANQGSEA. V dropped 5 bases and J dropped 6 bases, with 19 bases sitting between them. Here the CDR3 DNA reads TGCAGCGTTCTTACGCAAAATCAGGGAAATGGCTACACCTTC. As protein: CSVLTQNQGNGYTF.

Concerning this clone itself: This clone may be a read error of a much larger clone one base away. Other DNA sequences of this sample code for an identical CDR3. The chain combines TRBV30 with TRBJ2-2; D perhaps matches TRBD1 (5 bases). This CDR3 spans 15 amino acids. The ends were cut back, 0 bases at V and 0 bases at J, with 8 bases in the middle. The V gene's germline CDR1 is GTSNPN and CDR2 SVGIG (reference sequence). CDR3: CAWSVTGANTGELFF. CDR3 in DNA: TGTGCCTGGAGTGTAACAGGCGCGAACACCGGGGAGCTGTTTTTT.

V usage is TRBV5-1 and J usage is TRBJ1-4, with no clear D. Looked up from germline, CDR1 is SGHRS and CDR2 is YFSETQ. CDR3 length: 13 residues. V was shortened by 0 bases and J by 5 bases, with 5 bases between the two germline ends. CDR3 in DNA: TGCGCCAGCAGCTTGGGTCTGAATGAAAAACTGTTTTTT. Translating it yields CASSLGLNEKLFF.

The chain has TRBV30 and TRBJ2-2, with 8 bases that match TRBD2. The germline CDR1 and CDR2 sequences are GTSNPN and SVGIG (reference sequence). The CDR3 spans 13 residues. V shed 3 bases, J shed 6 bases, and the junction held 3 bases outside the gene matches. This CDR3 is CAWSGRASGELFF. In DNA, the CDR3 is TGTGCCTGGAGCGGGAGGGCATCCGGGGAGCTGTTTTTT.

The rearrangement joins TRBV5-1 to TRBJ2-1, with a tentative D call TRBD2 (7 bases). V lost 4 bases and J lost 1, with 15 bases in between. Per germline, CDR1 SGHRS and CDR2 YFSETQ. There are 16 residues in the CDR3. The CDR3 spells CASSRGAGPSYNEQFF. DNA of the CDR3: TGCGCCAGCAGCCGGGGGGCGGGACCTTCCTACAATGAGCAGTTCTTC.

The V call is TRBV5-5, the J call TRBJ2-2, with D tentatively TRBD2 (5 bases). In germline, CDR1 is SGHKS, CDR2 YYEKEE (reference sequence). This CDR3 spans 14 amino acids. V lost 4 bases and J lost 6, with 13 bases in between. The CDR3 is CASSLGQEAGELFF. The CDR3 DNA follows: TGTGCCAGCAGCCTGGGCCAGGAGGCCGGGGAGCTGTTTTTT.

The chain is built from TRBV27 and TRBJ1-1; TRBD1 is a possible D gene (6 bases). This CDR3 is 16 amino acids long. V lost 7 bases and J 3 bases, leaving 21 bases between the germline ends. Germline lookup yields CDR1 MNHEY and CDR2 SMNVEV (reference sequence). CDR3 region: CASKGTLGVGDTEAFF. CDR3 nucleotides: TGTGCCAGCAAAGGGACACTCGGGGTAGGGGACACTGAAGCTTTCTTT.

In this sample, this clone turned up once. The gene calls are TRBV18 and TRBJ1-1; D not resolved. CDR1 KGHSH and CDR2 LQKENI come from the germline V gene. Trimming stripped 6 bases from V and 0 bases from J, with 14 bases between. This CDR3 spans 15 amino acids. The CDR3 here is CASSPGRSMNTEAFF. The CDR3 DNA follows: TGTGCCAGCTCTCCCGGCAGGTCCATGAACACTGAAGCTTTCTTT.

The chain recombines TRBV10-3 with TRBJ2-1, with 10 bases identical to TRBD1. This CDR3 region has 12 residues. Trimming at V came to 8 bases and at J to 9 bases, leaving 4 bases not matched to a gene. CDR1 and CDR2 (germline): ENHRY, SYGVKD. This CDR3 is CAIGTGDSEQFF. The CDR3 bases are TGTGCCATCGGGACAGGGGATAGTGAGCAGTTCTTC.